The present TCR beta chain was sequenced within a study of blood T cell repertoires in COVID-19. Study information: There were acute and convalescent COVID-19 samples, and they came from the United States, Italy and Spain. From T cells, B-cell-depleted T cells, or PBMCs came the material, which was cDNA or gDNA.

Trimming removed 3 bases from V and 8 bases from J; junction bases left unmatched: 12. CDR1 is SGHRS, CDR2 YFSETQ, per germline. This CDR3 has 17 amino acids. Per the original methods: Amplification of reference gene primers was used by the study to estimate nucleated cell counts. Clones were sequenced by immunoSEQ multiplex PCR, and TCRdb holds only the in-frame ones, with some missing. For V, J and clone size, that table is used; D and trimming come from the DNA. The table shows 150,000 to 200,000 clones, with just under 85% occurring only once. V is TRBV5-1 and J is TRBJ2-1; 12 nucleotides line up with TRBD2. The receptor comes from a woman older than 75 with acute or convalescent COVID-19. Sequencing was performed on peripheral blood. The CDR3 DNA reads as TGCGCCAGCAGCTCAGGACTAGCGGGATGGGACATTGATGAGCAGTTCTTC. This codes for CASSSGLAGWDIDEQFF.